A selection of T cell receptor beta chains follows, all from one sample in a study of T cell changes during pregnancy in multiple sclerosis. Data came from immunoSEQ multiplex PCR; TCRdb stores just in-frame clones and leaves some out. The table records 110,000 or so clones, over 85% of them present only once. Sequenced material: peripheral blood, taken before pregnancy. All receptors come from a female donor with multiple sclerosis, enrolled in a pregnancy study. CDR3s include the opening cysteine and the closing phenylalanine or tryptophan. A D gene is named only where the DNA matches it firmly. Clone size is shown for a subset of rows, as once, few, many or a class of expanded clone.

TRBD2 | TRBJ2-5 | NA | TRBV5-1 | TGCGCCAGCAGCTTGGTTGGCGGGGGGGCGCAAGAGACCCAGTACTTC | CASSLVGGGAQETQYF
TRBD2 | TRBJ2-3 | NA | TRBV19 | TGTGCTTCCCGGGGGGCAGATACGCAGTATTTT | CASRGADTQYF
TRBD2 | TRBJ2-3 | NA | TRBV9 | TGTGCCAGCAGCGTAGGTACTAGCGGTAGCACAGATACGCAGTATTTT | CASSVGTSGSTDTQYF
TRBD1 | TRBJ1-2 | NA | TRBV5-4 | TGTGCCAGCAGTGAGGGACAGAACCTCCGCCTCTATGGCTACACCTTC | CASSEGQNLRLYGYTF
TRBD1 | TRBJ1-6 | NA | TRBV19 | TGTGCCAGTAGGACAGGGACTAATTCACCCCTCCACTTT | CASRTGTNSPLHF
TRBD1 | TRBJ1-4 | NA | TRBV5-1 | TGCGCCAGCAGCCCGGGACAGGGGGCAAGGGGTAATGAAAAACTGTTTTTT | CASSPGQGARGNEKLFF
NA | TRBJ1-2 | NA | TRBV14 | TGTGCCAGCAGTCCAAGACTAGGGTACTATGGCTACACCTTC | CASSPRLGYYGYTF
NA | TRBJ2-1 | NA | TRBV25-1 | TGTGCCAGCAGTGAATGGAGGGGACAGCCCAATTACAATGAGCAGTTCTTC | CASSEWRGQPNYNEQFF
TRBD1 | TRBJ2-1 | NA | TRBV4-1 | TGCGCCAGCAGCCAAGGTGGGGGACAGCGACTTTACAATGAGCAGTTCTTC | CASSQGGGQRLYNEQFF
NA | TRBJ2-3 | NA | TRBV6-5 | TGTGCCAGCAGGGTCTGGAGACAGGAGACAGATACGCAGTATTTT | CASRVWRQETDTQYF
NA | TRBJ1-5 | NA | TRBV5-5 | TGTGCCAGCAGCTTGGGCCTGGGGGGGAGTAGCAATCAGCCCCAGCATTTT | CASSLGLGGSSNQPQHF
NA | TRBJ1-5 | NA | TRBV5-6 | TGTGCCAGCAGCCGACAAGTCAATCAGCCCCAGCATTTT | CASSRQVNQPQHF
TRBD1 | TRBJ1-2 | NA | TRBV9 | TGTGCCAGCAGCGAACAGGGGGCAGGCGGCTACACCTTC | CASSEQGAGGYTF
NA | TRBJ1-2 | NA | TRBV7-3 | TGTGCCAGCAGCGAGACATCCGGGGGTGATGGCTACACCTTC | CASSETSGGDGYTF
TRBD2 | TRBJ2-1 | NA | TRBV10-3 | TGTGCCATCACACCGGGACTAGCGCGCTGCAATGAGCAGTTCTTC | CAITPGLARCNEQFF
NA | TRBJ1-1 | NA | TRBV6-1 | TGTGCCAGCAGTGAAGAAGAAGTAAGGGGGAACACTGAAGCTTTCTTT | CASSEEEVRGNTEAFF
TRBD1 | TRBJ2-5 | NA | TRBV6-1 | TGTGCCACCAAGGACAGGGGCCTAAAGACCCAGTACTTC | CATKDRGLKTQYF
NA | TRBJ2-3 | NA | TRBV15 | TGTGCCACCAGCAGAGATCTGGTAGCAGATACGCAGTATTTT | CATSRDLVADTQYF
NA | TRBJ2-5 | once | TRBV29-1 | TGCAGCGTTTCCGACAGCCAAGAGACCCAGTACTTC | CSVSDSQETQYF
TRBD1 | TRBJ2-7 | NA | TRBV6-5 | TGTGCCAGTGGACAGGGGAGGGCCTACGAGCAGTACTTC | CASGQGRAYEQYF
NA | TRBJ2-2 | NA | TRBV6-1 | TGTGCCACCTATCGAGGAAGGGAGCTGTTTTTT | CATYRGRELFF
TRBD1 | TRBJ1-5 | NA | TRBV6-7 | TGTGCCAGCAGTTACAACAGGGGACCGCGGGATCAGCCCCAGCATTTT | CASSYNRGPRDQPQHF
TRBD2 | TRBJ2-5 | NA | TRBV9 | TGTGCCAGCAGCGTAGTAGCGGGGGCCCAAGAGACCCAGTACTTC | CASSVVAGAQETQYF
NA | TRBJ1-3 | NA | TRBV7-8 | TGTGCCAGCAGCTTATCAGGGCAAGGAAACACCATATATTTT | CASSLSGQGNTIYF
TRBD1 | TRBJ2-2 | NA | TRBV2 | TGTGCCAGCAGAGAAGAGGGGGCTACTATCCGGGAGCTGTTTTTT | CASREEGATIRELFF
NA | TRBJ1-1 | once | TRBV30 | TGTGCCGGACTCTTGAACACTGAAGCTTTCTTT | CAGLLNTEAFF
NA | TRBJ1-5 | NA | TRBV9 | TGTGCCAGCAGCCCCACTGGTAGCAATCAGCCCCAGCATTTT | CASSPTGSNQPQHF
TRBD2 | TRBJ2-1 | NA | TRBV19 | TGTGCCAGTAGTATCTACGGGGGGGGATTTTACAATGAGCAGTTCTTC | CASSIYGGGFYNEQFF
NA | TRBJ1-6 | NA | TRBV7-9 | TGTGCCAGCAGTTGGGGACTCCTTCCCCGATCACCCCTCCACTTT | CASSWGLLPRSPLHF
NA | TRBJ2-7 | NA | TRBV5-5 | TGTGCCAGCAGCTTGGGCGGGACCGTCTCCTACGAGCAGTACTTC | CASSLGGTVSYEQYF
NA | TRBJ2-5 | NA | TRBV28 | TGTGCCAGCAGTTTAGGAGGAACCCGAGTCCAAGAGACCCAGTACTTC | CASSLGGTRVQETQYF
TRBD1 | TRBJ1-3 | NA | TRBV29-1 | TGCAGCGTGTCGACAGGGGGGACTGGTAACACCATATATTTT | CSVSTGGTGNTIYF
NA | TRBJ2-7 | NA | TRBV19 | TGTGCCAGTAGTATAGAGGACTTGGGATACGAGCAGTACTTC | CASSIEDLGYEQYF
TRBD2 | TRBJ2-3 | NA | TRBV4-2 | TGTGCCAGCAGCCAAACACTAGCGGGGGGTACTAGCACAGATACGCAGTATTTT | CASSQTLAGGTSTDTQYF
NA | TRBJ1-5 | NA | TRBV19 | TGTGCCAGTCGAAGAATCCCCGGAGGTCAGCCCCAGCATTTT | CASRRIPGGQPQHF
NA | TRBJ2-1 | NA | TRBV7-9 | TGTGCCAGCGGTCCCCCCAGTCGGGTCTATGAGCAGTTCTTC | CASGPPSRVYEQFF
NA | TRBJ1-5 | NA | TRBV27 | TGTGCCAGCAGTCCGAGCAGGGGCGTCAATCAGCCCCAGCATTTT | CASSPSRGVNQPQHF
TRBD2 | TRBJ2-1 | NA | TRBV7-3 | TGTGCCAGCGGACAAGCGGGAGCCTGGGGTGAGCAGTTCTTC | CASGQAGAWGEQFF
TRBD1 | TRBJ2-2 | NA | TRBV19 | TGTGCCAGTAGTATTGAGGGACAGGGCCGTCCCGGGGAGCTGTTTTTT | CASSIEGQGRPGELFF
TRBD2 | TRBJ2-1 | NA | TRBV7-9 | TGTGCCAGCAGCTTACCCATAGATGGTAGCGGGCGTCCGCGGAATGAGCAGTTCTTC | CASSLPIDGSGRPRNEQFF
TRBD1 | TRBJ2-6 | once | TRBV19 | TGTGCCAGTAGTATGGGAGATGTTTGGACAGGGGTTTTCGGCCCAAGCGTCCTGACTTTC | CASSMGDVWTGVFGPSVLTF
TRBD1 | TRBJ2-3 | NA | TRBV9 | TGTGCCAGCAGCGTAGCTGGACAGGGGGTGGCAGATACGCAGTATTTT | CASSVAGQGVADTQYF